Following are 22 T cell receptor beta chains from one sample sequenced in a study of blood T cell repertoires in COVID-19. Libraries were prepared by immunoSEQ multiplex PCR; TCRdb keeps only in-frame clonotypes and omits some of them. This table holds approximately 240,000 clones, less than 85% found once. Material for sequencing was peripheral blood. Receptor source: a woman of 80 years or more with active or convalescent COVID-19.

In this sample, this clone turned up a few times. The chain combines TRBV5-1 with TRBJ2-5, with 10 bases fitting TRBD2. V gave up 3 bases and J gave up 4 bases; unmatched junction bases: 0. The CDR3 has 13 amino acids. Germline CDR1 and CDR2: SGHRS and YFSETQ. The CDR3 sequence: CASSWTSGETQYF. The CDR3 DNA follows: TGCGCCAGCAGCTGGACTAGCGGAGAGACCCAGTACTTC.

This clone occurred once. This sequence joins TRBV30 and TRBJ1-6; D gene ambiguous. The CDR3 totals 13 residues. V dropped 4 bases and J dropped 8 bases, with 12 bases sitting between them. The V gene's germline CDR1 is GTSNPN and CDR2 SVGIG (reference sequence). CDR3 in DNA: TGTGCCTGGAACAGTCTCCTGGATTCACCCCTCCACTTT. It is translated as CAWNSLLDSPLHF.

This clone was detected a few times. The chain recombines TRBV5-6 with TRBJ2-5; 11 nucleotides match TRBD2. V gave up 4 bases and J gave up 5 bases; unmatched junction bases: 10. The germline CDR1 and CDR2 sequences are SGHDT and YYEEEE. The length of the CDR3 is 16 residues. The CDR3 spells CASSTLAGEPGETQYF. In DNA, the CDR3 is TGTGCCAGCAGCACACTAGCGGGAGAACCGGGGGAGACCCAGTACTTC. Drawing the rest from reference TRBV5-6 and TRBJ2-5, the complete variable domain is DAGVTQSPTHLIKTRGQQVTLRCSPKSGHDTVSWYQQALGQGPQFIFQYYEEEERQRGNFPDRFSGHQFPNYSSELNVNALLLGDSALYLCASSTLAGEPGETQYFGPGTRLLVL.

V usage is TRBV4-1 and J usage is TRBJ2-3; 12 bases are a match to TRBD2. This CDR3 region has 16 residues. After removal of 5 bases from V and 2 bases from J, the junction contained 5 bases not matched to a gene. Germline V gene data show CDR1 as MGHRA and CDR2 as YSYEKL. CDR3 loop: CASSARLAGDTDTQYF. CDR3 nucleotides: TGCGCCAGCAGCGCCAGACTAGCGGGGGACACAGATACGCAGTATTTT.

The chain recombines TRBV6-1 with TRBJ1-2, with D tentatively TRBD1 (5 bases). This CDR3 comprises 17 residues. The V gene's germline CDR1 is MNHNS and CDR2 SASEGT. The V and J ends lost 2 bases and 0 bases respectively, with 16 bases between them. The CDR3 loop is CASSESLLPTANYGYTF. The DNA for the CDR3 is TGTGCCAGCAGTGAATCCCTACTTCCGACAGCTAACTATGGCTACACCTTC.

J is TRBJ2-1 and V is TRBV5-1; TRBD1 matches 7 bases. The CDR3 sequence is 14 residues long. J was trimmed by 6 bases and V by 0 bases; bases with no gene match: 3. Looked up from germline, CDR1 is SGHRS and CDR2 is YFSETQ. The CDR3 DNA is TGCGCCAGCAGCTTGGGACAGGGATTCAATGAGCAGTTCTTC. This codes for CASSLGQGFNEQFF.

Remarks on this clone: Germline is not matched at one junction end, which may reflect a read error. The J gene is TRBJ1-3, the V gene TRBV6-1, with 8 bases matching TRBD1. Germline values: CDR1 MNHNS, CDR2 SASEGT. The CDR3 is made up of 16 amino acids. The CDR3 coding sequence is TGTGCCAGCAGGGAAGGGACAGGTTGGGCTGGAAACACCATATATTTT. Amino acids: CASREGTGWAGNTIYF.

V and J are TRBV18 and TRBJ2-2, with D hard to call. CDR1 and CDR2 from the germline V gene are KGHSH and LQKENI. CDR3 size: 16 residues. V dropped 2 bases and J dropped 0 bases, with 10 bases sitting between them. The CDR3 DNA follows: TGTGCCAGCTCACCAGAGTCCCTAGCGAACACCGGGGAGCTGTTTTTT. Translating gives CASSPESLANTGELFF.

The chain uses TRBV6-6 and TRBJ2-3, with D tentatively TRBD2 (5 bases). The ends were cut back, 6 bases at V and 2 bases at J, with 9 bases in the middle. Germline CDR1 MNHNY, CDR2 SVGAGI (reference sequence). There are 13 residues in the CDR3. CDR3 in amino acids: CASRPADTDTQYF. CDR3 DNA: TGTGCCAGCAGGCCAGCGGACACAGATACGCAGTATTTT.

The V call is TRBV6-9, the J call TRBJ1-6; no reliable D call. The CDR3 consists of 12 residues. The germline V and J ends were trimmed by 3 bases and 8 bases, with 5 bases remaining between them. Per the germline V gene, CDR1 is MNHGY and CDR2 is SVAAGI. The DNA of the CDR3 is TGTGCCAGCAGTTACGGGGATTCACCCCTCCACTTT. Its translation is CASSYGDSPLHF.

The chain recombines TRBV27 with TRBJ2-5; 14 nucleotides line up with TRBD2. This CDR3 contains 18 residues. Germline V lookup: CDR1 MNHEY, CDR2 SMNVEV (reference sequence). The V segment lost 0 bases and the J segment 5 bases; nucleotides outside the gene matches: 8. The CDR3 DNA follows: TGTGCCAGCAGTTTATCTCCAGGACTAGCGGGGGGTCGGGAGACCCAGTACTTC. As protein: CASSLSPGLAGGRETQYF.

The rearrangement links TRBV30 to TRBJ2-2, with 9 bases that match TRBD1. V lost 3 bases and J lost 3; bases outside the gene matches: 8. The V gene's germline CDR1 is GTSNPN and CDR2 SVGIG (reference sequence). The CDR3 is 16 amino acids. For the CDR3, the DNA is TGTGCCTGGAGGAACGCCGGGACAGGGCACACCGGGGAGCTGTTTTTT. This encodes CAWRNAGTGHTGELFF.

This rearrangement joins TRBV6-6 to TRBJ2-2; 7 positions match TRBD1. The CDR3 extends over 14 amino acids. Germline V lookup: CDR1 MNHNY, CDR2 SVGAGI (reference sequence). Trimming at V came to 7 bases and at J to 1 base, leaving 3 bases not matched to a gene. The CDR3, as DNA: TGTGCCAGCATACGGGACAGGAACACCGGGGAGCTGTTTTTT. This sequence encodes CASIRDRNTGELFF.

The rearrangement links TRBV5-6 to TRBJ2-1; tentatively, D is TRBD2 (6 bases). Trimming took 1 base from V and 6 from J, leaving 14 bases between them. This CDR3 contains 15 residues. CDR1 is SGHDT and CDR2 is YYEEEE in the germline V gene. Here the CDR3 reads CASSLWGGLFNEQFF. In DNA, the CDR3 is TGTGCCAGCAGCTTGTGGGGAGGACTATTCAATGAGCAGTTCTTC.

CDR3 sequence: CASTDRGREKLFF. The CDR3 DNA reads as TGTGCCAGCACGGACAGGGGGCGAGAAAAACTGTTTTTT. This chain uses TRBV2 with TRBJ1-4; TRBD1 aligns across 11 bases. The CDR3 totals 13 residues. Germline trimming cut 7 bases from V and 8 bases from J; bases unmatched to any gene: 3. Germline V gene sequence: CDR1 SNHLY, CDR2 FYNNEI.

As for this clone: One end of the junction fails to match germline, which may point to a read error. The V call is TRBV7-7, the J call TRBJ2-5, with 11 bases that match TRBD1. The CDR3 sequence is 15 residues long. The germline V gene encodes CDR1 SSHAT and CDR2 FNYEAQ (reference sequence). CDR3 protein: CASSPAGTGGETQYF. The CDR3 region has the DNA TGTGCTAGCAGCCCCGCCGGGACAGGGGGAGAGACCCAGTACTTC.

The CDR3 DNA reads TGTGCCAGCAGCTATCTTAGGGGTCCGGAATACACCGGGGAGCTGTTTTTT. Encoded protein: CASSYLRGPEYTGELFF. This chain links TRBV5-4 with TRBJ2-2; possible D gene TRBD1, 5 bases. V gave up 3 bases and J gave up 3 bases, with 18 bases separating them. From germline, CDR1 is SGHNT and CDR2 YYREEE (reference sequence). The CDR3 has 17 residues.

This clone was detected only a few times. The chain is built from TRBV6-5 and TRBJ1-3; D gene uncertain. The length of the CDR3 is 14 residues. Germline V gives CDR1 MNHEY, CDR2 SVGAGI. Trimming cost V 8 bases and J 0 bases, with 11 bases left between them. For the CDR3, the DNA is TGTGCCAGCCAGAAAGACATCTCTGGAAACACCATATATTTT. As protein: CASQKDISGNTIYF.

The chain joins TRBV4-1 to TRBJ2-1; the D gene is possibly TRBD1 (5 bases). V was clipped by 1 base and J by 10 bases, with 17 bases between them. The CDR3 covers 15 residues. The germline V gene has CDR1 MGHRA and CDR2 YSYEKL. The chain's CDR3 is CASSQGGWASLEQFF. The DNA for the CDR3 is TGCGCCAGCAGCCAAGGGGGCTGGGCCTCTTTGGAGCAGTTCTTC.

The chain recombines TRBV21-1 with TRBJ2-1; TRBD2 was called by the table and not checked on the DNA. TRBV21-1 counts as a pseudogene. This CDR3 has 19 residues. In DNA, the CDR3 is TGTGCCAGCAGCAAAAACGGAGCGGGAGGGCCCCGGAGCGCAGGTGAGCAGTTCTTC. Its protein is CASSKNGAGGPRSAGEQFF.

This clone turned up a few times. The chain carries TRBV11-3 and TRBJ1-3, with D possibly matching TRBD1 (5 bases). The V end lost 8 bases, the J end lost 0 bases, and 14 bases lay between the germline ends. This CDR3 contains 15 residues. Germline V lookup: CDR1 SGHNT, CDR2 YENEEA. For the CDR3, the DNA is TGTGCCAGCCCTGAGGCGGGGGACTCTGGAAACACCATATATTTT. It specifies CASPEAGDSGNTIYF. The full variable domain, in which reference TRBV11-3 and TRBJ1-3 provide the parts outside the CDR3, is EAGVVQSPRYKIIEKKQPVAFWCNPISGHNTLYWYLQNLGQGPELLIRYENEEAVDDSQLPKDRFSAERLKGVDSTLKIQPAELGDSAVYLCASPEAGDSGNTIYFGEGSWLTVV.

The gene calls are TRBV5-1 and TRBJ2-5, with 11 nucleotides matching TRBD2. Trimming removed 0 bases from V and 4 bases from J; junction bases left unmatched: 8. From germline, CDR1 is SGHRS and CDR2 YFSETQ. The CDR3 has 17 amino acids. The chain's CDR3 is CASSLGVAGGPGETQYF. The CDR3 DNA reads as TGCGCCAGCAGCTTGGGCGTAGCGGGAGGGCCGGGAGAGACCCAGTACTTC.